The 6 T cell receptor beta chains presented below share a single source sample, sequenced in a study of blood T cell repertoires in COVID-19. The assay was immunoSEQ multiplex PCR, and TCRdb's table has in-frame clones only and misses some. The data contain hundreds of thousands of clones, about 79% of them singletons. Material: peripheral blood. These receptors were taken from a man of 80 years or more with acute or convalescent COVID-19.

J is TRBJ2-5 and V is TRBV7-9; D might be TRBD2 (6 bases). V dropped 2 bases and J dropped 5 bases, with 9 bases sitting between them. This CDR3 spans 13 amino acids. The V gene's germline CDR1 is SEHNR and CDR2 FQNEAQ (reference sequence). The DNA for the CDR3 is TGTGCCAGCAGCTTAAGAGGGAGGGAGACCCAGTACTTC. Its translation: CASSLRGRETQYF.

CDR3 sequence (DNA): TGTGCCAGCAGTTTATCTTATCCTAGGGGGGAAAAACTGTTTTTT. It translates to CASSLSYPRGEKLFF. V is TRBV27 and J is TRBJ1-4; weak D call: TRBD1 (6 bases). V dropped 0 bases and J dropped 8 bases, with 13 bases sitting between them. The CDR3 consists of 15 residues. Germline V lookup: CDR1 MNHEY, CDR2 SMNVEV (reference sequence). The variable domain in full, completed from reference TRBV27 and TRBJ1-4, reads EAQVTQNPRYLITVTGKKLTVTCSQNMNHEYMSWYRQDPGLGLRQIYYSMNVEVTDKGDVPEGYKVSRKEKRNFPLILESPSPNQTSLYFCASSLSYPRGEKLFFGSGTQLSVL.

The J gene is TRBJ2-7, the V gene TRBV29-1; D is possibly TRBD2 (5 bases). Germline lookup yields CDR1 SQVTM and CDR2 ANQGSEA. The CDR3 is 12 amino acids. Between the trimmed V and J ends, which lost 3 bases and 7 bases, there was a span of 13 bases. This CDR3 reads CSVEGASAEQYF. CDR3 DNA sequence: TGCAGCGTTGAGGGAGCCAGCGCGGAGCAGTACTTC.

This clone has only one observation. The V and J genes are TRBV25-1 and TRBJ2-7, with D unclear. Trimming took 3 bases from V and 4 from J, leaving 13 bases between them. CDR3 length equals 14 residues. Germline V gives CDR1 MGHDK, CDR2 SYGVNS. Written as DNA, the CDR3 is TGTGCCAGCAGTGAGGCCGGGTTTGGGTACGAGCAGTACTTC. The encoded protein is CASSEAGFGYEQYF.

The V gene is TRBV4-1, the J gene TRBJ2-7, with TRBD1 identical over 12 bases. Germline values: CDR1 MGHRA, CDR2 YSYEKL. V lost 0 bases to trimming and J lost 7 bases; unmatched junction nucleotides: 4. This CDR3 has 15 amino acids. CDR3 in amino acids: CASSQEGQGAMEQYF. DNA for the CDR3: TGCGCCAGCAGCCAAGAGGGACAGGGGGCAATGGAGCAGTACTTC.

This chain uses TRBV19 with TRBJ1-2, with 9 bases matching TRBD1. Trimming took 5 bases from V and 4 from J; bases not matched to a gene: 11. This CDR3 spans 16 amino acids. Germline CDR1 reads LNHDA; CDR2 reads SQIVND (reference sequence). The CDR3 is CASSASGTGFSYGYTF. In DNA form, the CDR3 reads TGTGCCAGTAGTGCTTCCGGGACAGGGTTTTCCTATGGCTACACCTTC. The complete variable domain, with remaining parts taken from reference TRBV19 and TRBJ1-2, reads DGGITQSPKYLFRKEGQNVTLSCEQNLNHDAMYWYRQDPGQGLRLIYYSQIVNDFQKGDIAEGYSVSREKKESFPLTVTSAQKNPTAFYLCASSASGTGFSYGYTFGSGTRLTVV.